This TCR beta chain was sequenced for a study of identical twins. TCRdb redid the calling of the 5' RACE reads with MiXCR, one entry per CDR3 protein. The table records roughly 250,000 distinct CDR3 sequences, 5.5% to 7% of them present only once. This clonotype was seen a few times. V lost 5 bases to trimming and J lost 1 base; unmatched junction nucleotides: 4. Germline V gene sequence: CDR1 SNHLY, CDR2 FYNNEI. CDR3 size: 15 residues. These data were also reused for a study on yellow fever vaccine responses in identical twins.

The sequence was obtained from a woman between 18 and 29 years old in good health. The sequenced sample was memory (CD45RO+) T cells sorted from blood. The chain combines TRBV2 with TRBJ2-4; 8 nucleotides line up with TRBD1. CDR3 residues: CASSPRTGAKNIQYF. DNA of the CDR3: TGTGCCAGCAGTCCCCGGACAGGGGCCAAAAACATTCAGTACTTC.